This T cell receptor (beta chain) was identified in a study of cytomegalovirus exposure and HLA in healthy donors. CDR3 length: 16 amino acids. Germline CDR1 and CDR2: MGHRA and YSYEKL. V was pared by 0 bases and J by 7 bases, with 15 bases between. This PCR relied on a set of 60 Vbeta primers and 13 Jbeta primers. Clones were sequenced by immunoSEQ multiplex PCR, and TCRdb holds only the in-frame ones, with some missing. The repertoire consists of about 130,000 clones, with roughly 80% occurring once and the leading ten covering over 3%. The TCR comes from a woman aged 40 to 50 in good health and CMV-seropositive. The sample taken for sequencing was PBMCs. The rearrangement joins TRBV4-1 to TRBJ2-2; D perhaps matches TRBD2 (5 bases). Here the CDR3 reads CASSQDILAGVGELFF. CDR3 in DNA: TGCGCCAGCAGCCAAGATATCCTGGCCGGGGTCGGGGAGCTGTTTTTT.